This T cell receptor beta chain was recovered during a study of blood T cell repertoires in COVID-19. Clones were sequenced by immunoSEQ multiplex PCR, and TCRdb holds only the in-frame ones, with some missing. The sample carries roughly 250,000 clones, roughly 90% recorded once. Germline CDR1 and CDR2: SGHTS and YDEGEE. Deletions cut 7 bases from V and 8 bases from J, with 18 bases between. CDR3 length: 13 amino acids. The V and J genes are TRBV5-8 and TRBJ1-2; D is ambiguous. The source is a woman aged 30 to 39 with acute COVID-19. The sequenced sample consisted of PBMCs or T cells enriched from blood (not recorded which). The CDR3 DNA sequence: TGTGCCAGCGGGCCTCGCCCCGGGGAGGGCTACACCTTC. Translated: CASGPRPGEGYTF.